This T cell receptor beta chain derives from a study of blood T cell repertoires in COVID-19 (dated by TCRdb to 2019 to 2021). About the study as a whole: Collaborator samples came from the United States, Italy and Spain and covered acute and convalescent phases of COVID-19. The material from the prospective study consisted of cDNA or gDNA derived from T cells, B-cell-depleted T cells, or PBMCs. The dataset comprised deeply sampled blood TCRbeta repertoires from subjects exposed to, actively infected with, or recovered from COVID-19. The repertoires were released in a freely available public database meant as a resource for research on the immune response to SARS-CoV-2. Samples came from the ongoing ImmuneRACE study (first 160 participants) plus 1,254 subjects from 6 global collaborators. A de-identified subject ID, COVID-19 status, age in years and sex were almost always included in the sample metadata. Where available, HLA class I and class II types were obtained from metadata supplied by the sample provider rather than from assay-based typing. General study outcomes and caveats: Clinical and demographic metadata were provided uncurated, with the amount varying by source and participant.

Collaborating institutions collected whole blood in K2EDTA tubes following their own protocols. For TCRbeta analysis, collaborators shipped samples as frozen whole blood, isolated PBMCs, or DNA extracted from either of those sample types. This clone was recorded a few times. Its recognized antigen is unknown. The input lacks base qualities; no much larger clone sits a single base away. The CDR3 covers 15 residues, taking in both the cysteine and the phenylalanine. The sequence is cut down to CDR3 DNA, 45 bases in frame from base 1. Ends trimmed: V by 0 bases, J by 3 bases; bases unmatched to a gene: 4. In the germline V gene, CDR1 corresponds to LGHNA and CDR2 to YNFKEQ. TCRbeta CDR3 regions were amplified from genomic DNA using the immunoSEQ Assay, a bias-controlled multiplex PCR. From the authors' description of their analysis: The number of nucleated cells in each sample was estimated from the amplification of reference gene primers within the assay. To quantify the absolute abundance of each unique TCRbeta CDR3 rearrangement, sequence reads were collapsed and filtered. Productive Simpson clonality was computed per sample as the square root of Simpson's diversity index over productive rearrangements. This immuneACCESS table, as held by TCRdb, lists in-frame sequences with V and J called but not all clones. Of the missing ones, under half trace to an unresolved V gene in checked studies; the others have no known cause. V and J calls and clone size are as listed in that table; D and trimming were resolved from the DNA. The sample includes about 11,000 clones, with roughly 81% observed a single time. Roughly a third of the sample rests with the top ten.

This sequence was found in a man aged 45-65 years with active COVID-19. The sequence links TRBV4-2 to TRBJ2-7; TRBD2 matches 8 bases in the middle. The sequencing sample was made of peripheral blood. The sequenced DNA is TGTGCCAGCAGCCAAGAGGCGGGAGGTGGCTACGAGCAGTACTTC. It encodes CASSQEAGGGYEQYF.